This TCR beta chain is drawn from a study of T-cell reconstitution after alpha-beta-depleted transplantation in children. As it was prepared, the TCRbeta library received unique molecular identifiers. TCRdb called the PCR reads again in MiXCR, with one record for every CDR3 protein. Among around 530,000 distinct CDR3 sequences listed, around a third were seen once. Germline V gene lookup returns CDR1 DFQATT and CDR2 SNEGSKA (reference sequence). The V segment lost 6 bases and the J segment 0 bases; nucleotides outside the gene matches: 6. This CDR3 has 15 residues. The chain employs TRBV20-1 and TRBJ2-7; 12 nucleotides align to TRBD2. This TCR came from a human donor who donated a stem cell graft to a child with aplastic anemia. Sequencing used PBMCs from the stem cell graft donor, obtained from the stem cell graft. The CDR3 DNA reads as TGCAGTGCCTACGAACTAGCGGGGGGCTCCTACGAGCAGTACTTC. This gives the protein CSAYELAGGSYEQYF.